Following are 29 T cell receptor beta chains from one sample sequenced in a study of long-term antiretroviral therapy in people with HIV. Runs used v3.0 of the immunoSEQ assay and were done at survey level. The assay was immunoSEQ multiplex PCR, and TCRdb's table has in-frame clones only and misses some. Counted here are some 45,000 clones, around nine tenths occurring once; the ten biggest clones make up approximately 5%. The source was unsorted PBMCs, collected 0.1 years before starting antiretroviral therapy. These receptors were taken from a woman aged 45 to 65 with HIV.

This sequence joins TRBV7-9 and TRBJ2-7; 9 nucleotides line up with TRBD1. The CDR3 totals 15 residues. The trim removed 0 bases at V and 4 bases at J, leaving 4 bases unmatched. Germline V gives CDR1 SEHNR, CDR2 FQNEAQ (reference sequence). CDR3 protein: CASSLAGTGQYEQYF. For the CDR3, the DNA is TGTGCCAGCAGCTTAGCCGGGACAGGGCAGTACGAGCAGTACTTC. The full variable domain, completed using reference TRBV7-9 and TRBJ2-7, is DTGVSQNPRHKITKRGQNVTFRCDPISEHNRLYWYRQTLGQGPEFLTYFQNEAQLEKSRLLSDRFSAERPKGSFSTLEIQRTEQGDSAMYLCASSLAGTGQYEQYFGPGTRLTVT.

This clone has only one observation. The chain uses TRBV29-1 and TRBJ2-7; 7 bases are a match to TRBD1. CDR1 SQVTM and CDR2 ANQGSEA come from the germline V gene. The CDR3 is 13 residues long. Trimming cost V 4 bases and J 4 bases; bases outside gene matches: 7. The CDR3: CSVVETGRYEQYF. The CDR3 DNA reads TGCAGCGTTGTCGAGACAGGGAGATACGAGCAGTACTTC.

This clone has just one count. This sequence joins TRBV5-4 and TRBJ2-5; 10 nucleotides line up with TRBD2. J lost 4 bases, V lost 0 bases, and 9 bases had no gene match. Germline lookup yields CDR1 SGHNT and CDR2 YYREEE (reference sequence). The CDR3 runs to 17 residues. DNA for the CDR3: TGTGCCAGCAGCTTGGGACCTTCTAGCGGGGGTCCAGAGACCCAGTACTTC. Encoded protein: CASSLGPSSGGPETQYF.

This clone was seen only a few times. This chain uses TRBV30 with TRBJ1-1; D gene unclear. The CDR3 has 11 residues. V was cut by 5 bases and J by 4 bases, with 8 bases left in between. Germline CDR1 GTSNPN, CDR2 SVGIG (reference sequence). CDR3 sequence reads: CAWSSRTEAFF. CDR3 bases: TGTGCCTGGTCTAGCCGCACTGAAGCTTTCTTT.

V is TRBV27 and J is TRBJ2-7; 8 bases line up with TRBD2. The CDR3 has 17 residues. From germline, CDR1 is MNHEY and CDR2 SMNVEV (reference sequence). Trimming removed 3 bases from V and 0 bases from J; junction bases left unmatched: 10. CDR3 protein: CASSFRPQSGSSYEQYF. CDR3 bases: TGTGCCAGCAGTTTCCGACCTCAAAGCGGGAGCTCCTACGAGCAGTACTTC.

The J gene is TRBJ2-2, the V gene TRBV10-3; 9 bases agree with TRBD1. Germline CDR1 is ENHRY and CDR2 is SYGVKD. The CDR3 spans 15 residues. V lost 10 bases to trimming and J lost 7 bases; unmatched junction nucleotides: 13. The CDR3 bases are TGTGCCACGTCCGTTGAGACAGGGGGTGGCGGGGAGCTGTTTTTT. This sequence encodes CATSVETGGGGELFF.

This chain connects TRBV2 to TRBJ2-2; D remains unclear. Germline V gene lookup returns CDR1 SNHLY and CDR2 FYNNEI. Deletions cut 2 bases from V and 5 bases from J, with 6 bases between. The CDR3 consists of 13 residues. The CDR3 DNA is TGTGCCAGCAGTGAATGGCGTACCGGGGAGCTGTTTTTT. Translating gives CASSEWRTGELFF.

This clone was counted between two and nine times. The chain uses TRBV27 and TRBJ1-5; the D gene is possibly TRBD1 (6 bases). The V gene's germline CDR1 is MNHEY and CDR2 SMNVEV (reference sequence). The V end was cut by 5 bases, the J end by 4 bases, with 15 bases between. The CDR3 has 15 amino acids. The CDR3 DNA sequence: TGTGCCAGCAGTAAGAACAGGGAGGTAAATCAGCCCCAGCATTTT. This codes for CASSKNREVNQPQHF.

This clone was observed once. The chain carries TRBV28 and TRBJ1-2; D gene unclear. In germline, CDR1 is MDHEN, CDR2 SYDVKM. This CDR3 has 13 amino acids. The germline V and J ends were trimmed by 6 bases and 0 bases, with 8 bases remaining between them. This CDR3 reads CASRTESNYGYTF. As DNA, the CDR3 is TGTGCCAGCAGAACGGAATCTAACTATGGCTACACCTTC.

The gene calls are TRBV7-2 and TRBJ2-5; D remains unclear. The V gene's germline CDR1 is SGHTA and CDR2 FQGNSA. There are 12 residues in the CDR3. The V end was cut by 2 bases, the J end by 4 bases, with 5 bases between. The CDR3 spells CASSLLAETQYF. CDR3 bases: TGTGCCAGCAGCTTATTGGCAGAGACCCAGTACTTC.

As concerns this clone: Other DNA sequences within the sample encode an identical CDR3. The J gene is TRBJ1-4, the V gene TRBV5-1; D might be TRBD1 (5 bases). The CDR3 runs 14 residues. Trimming took 0 bases from V and 4 from J, leaving 7 bases between them. Per the germline V gene, CDR1 is SGHRS and CDR2 is YFSETQ. Here the CDR3 reads CASSLAGGNEKLFF. The DNA for the CDR3 is TGCGCCAGCAGCTTGGCCGGGGGTAATGAAAAACTGTTTTTT.

V is TRBV5-1 and J is TRBJ2-5; a weak D match, TRBD1 (6 bases). CDR1 and CDR2 from the germline V gene are SGHRS and YFSETQ. V was shortened by 3 bases and J by 4 bases, with 16 bases between the two germline ends. This CDR3 is built from 15 residues. The CDR3 protein is CASSWPSDRIETQYF. DNA of the CDR3: TGCGCCAGCAGCTGGCCGTCAGACAGGATAGAGACCCAGTACTTC.

The V gene is TRBV6-5, the J gene TRBJ1-5; possible D gene TRBD1, 6 bases. Looked up from germline, CDR1 is MNHEY and CDR2 is SVGAGI. The CDR3 totals 14 residues. Trimming took 0 bases from V and 7 from J, leaving 10 bases between them. This CDR3 reads CASSYSNRAQPQHF. The CDR3 DNA sequence: TGTGCCAGCAGTTACTCCAACAGGGCGCAGCCCCAGCATTTT.

This clone was observed a few times. The J gene is TRBJ1-6, the V gene TRBV7-2, with D possibly being TRBD1 (6 bases). CDR1 is SGHTA, CDR2 FQGNSA, per germline. The CDR3 sequence is 15 residues long. V lost 0 bases and J lost 7, with 10 bases in between. Here the CDR3 DNA reads TGTGCCAGCAGCTTAGCGGCGGGACACAATTCACCCCTCCACTTT. Protein: CASSLAAGHNSPLHF.

This clone was seen more than once but under ten times. CDR3 bases: TGTGCCAGCAGTTACGGGGGATGGGGTCAAGAGACCCAGTACTTC. Translated: CASSYGGWGQETQYF. This chain links TRBV6-6 with TRBJ2-5; D may match TRBD1 or TRBD2 (5 bases each). CDR1 is MNHNY, CDR2 SVGAGI, per germline (reference sequence). Trimming removed 2 bases at V and 2 bases at J, with 12 bases between. This CDR3 region has 15 residues.

The gene calls are TRBV11-2 and TRBJ2-3; 8 nucleotides line up with TRBD2. V dropped 9 bases and J dropped 8; count of bases not matched to a gene: 7. In germline, CDR1 is SGHAT, CDR2 FQNNGV. The CDR3 covers 12 residues. The CDR3 spells CASSASGGTQYF. CDR3 bases: TGTGCCAGTTCAGCCAGCGGGGGTACGCAGTATTTT.

J is TRBJ1-5 and V is TRBV7-9; D might be TRBD1 (5 bases). V was trimmed by 8 bases and J by 0 bases, leaving 11 bases between them. Germline-derived CDR1 and CDR2 are SEHNR and FQNEAQ (reference sequence). The CDR3 extends over 14 amino acids. The CDR3 is CASAPQGSNQPQHF. The CDR3, as DNA: TGTGCCAGCGCCCCCCAGGGTAGCAATCAGCCCCAGCATTTT.

The genes are TRBV19 and TRBJ1-5; no reliable D call. Germline V gene lookup returns CDR1 LNHDA and CDR2 SQIVND (reference sequence). V lost 3 bases and J 0 bases, leaving 15 bases between the germline ends. This CDR3 is built from 17 residues. Here the CDR3 DNA reads TGTGCCAGTAGTATTCTTGAGGTGGGGTATAGCAATCAGCCCCAGCATTTT. Residues: CASSILEVGYSNQPQHF.

The chain couples TRBV7-8 to TRBJ2-1, with 7 nucleotides matching TRBD2. The CDR3 consists of 17 residues. Trimming cost V 5 bases and J 1 base; bases outside gene matches: 11. Looked up from germline, CDR1 is SGHVS and CDR2 is FQNEAQ. The CDR3 nucleotides are TGTGCCAGCAGCAATCGCCCAGCGGGGATATCCTACAATGAGCAGTTCTTC. Protein: CASSNRPAGISYNEQFF.

Here the CDR3 reads CASSIGWEMNTEAFF. In nucleotides, the CDR3 is TGTGCCAGTAGTATAGGTTGGGAAATGAACACTGAAGCTTTCTTT. V usage is TRBV19 and J usage is TRBJ1-1; D is unclear. Germline V CDR1 and CDR2: LNHDA, SQIVND (reference sequence). CDR3 length: 15 amino acids. Trimming removed 1 base from V and 0 bases from J, with 9 bases in between.

The chain combines TRBV27 with TRBJ2-7; 7 nucleotides agree with TRBD1. CDR3 length: 13 residues. Losses at the gene ends were 8 bases for V and 3 bases for J; bases not matched to a gene: 7. CDR1 is MNHEY, CDR2 SMNVEV, per germline (reference sequence). The CDR3 region is CASGRDRIYEQYF. DNA for the CDR3: TGTGCCAGCGGACGGGACAGAATCTACGAGCAGTACTTC.

The CDR3 region is CASSLDSGSGNTIYF. CDR3 nucleotide sequence: TGTGCCAGCAGCTTGGACAGCGGCTCTGGAAACACCATATATTTT. V and J are TRBV5-5 and TRBJ1-3; D unresolved. The CDR3 extends over 15 amino acids. Trimming stripped 0 bases from V and 0 bases from J, with 7 bases between. Per the germline V gene, CDR1 is SGHKS and CDR2 is YYEKEE (reference sequence).

V usage is TRBV10-2 and J usage is TRBJ1-1; perhaps TRBD1 as D (5 bases). CDR1 and CDR2 from the germline V gene are WSHSY and SAAADI. V lost 0 bases to trimming and J lost 4 bases, with 15 bases between them. The CDR3 has 16 amino acids. The CDR3, as DNA: TGCGCCAGCAGTGAGTCAAACTGGTGGGGGACCACTGAAGCTTTCTTT. It specifies CASSESNWWGTTEAFF.

The chain uses TRBV6-5 and TRBJ2-5, with 7 positions matching TRBD1. V trimming: 8 bases; J trimming: 2 bases; junction bases outside the gene matches: 8. CDR1 MNHEY and CDR2 SVGAGI come from the germline V gene. The CDR3 is 14 amino acids. CDR3 protein: CASLGGRGQETQYF. In DNA form, the CDR3 reads TGTGCCAGCCTAGGGGGCCGAGGTCAAGAGACCCAGTACTTC.

This chain uses TRBV7-6 with TRBJ1-1; D not certain. CDR1 and CDR2 (germline): SGHVS, FNYEAQ. This CDR3 has 15 amino acids. Trimming shortened V by 5 bases and J by 6 bases, and 19 bases separated the two germline ends. CDR3 residues: CASSARRVLGAEAFF. The CDR3 nucleotides read TGTGCCAGCAGCGCAAGAAGGGTCCTGGGTGCTGAAGCTTTCTTT.

This clone was recorded once. V and J are TRBV25-1 and TRBJ1-1, with a weak D call TRBD1 (6 bases). The length of the CDR3 is 13 residues. The germline gives CDR1 MGHDK, CDR2 SYGVNS. The V gene lost 5 bases and the J gene lost 5 bases, with 12 bases spanning the gap. The CDR3 sequence is CASSHLQGTEAFF. The DNA of the CDR3 is TGTGCCAGCAGTCATCTTCAGGGGACTGAAGCTTTCTTT. The full variable domain, completed using reference TRBV25-1 and TRBJ1-1, is EADIYQTPRYLVIGTGKKITLECSQTMGHDKMYWYQQDPGMELHLIHYSYGVNSTEKGDLSSESTVSRIRTEHFPLTLESARPSHTSQYLCASSHLQGTEAFFGQGTRLTVV.

V gene TRBV5-4 combines with J gene TRBJ1-5; no firm D call. V was pared by 4 bases and J by 7 bases, with 12 bases between. Germline V lookup: CDR1 SGHNT, CDR2 YYREEE (reference sequence). The CDR3 is 13 amino acids. CDR3: CASSRDMGQPQHF. In DNA, the CDR3 is TGTGCCAGCAGCCGCGACATGGGGCAGCCCCAGCATTTT.

DNA for the CDR3: TGTGCCACCTCCTTGGACCGGGGCTCCTACGAGCAGTACTTC. This encodes CATSLDRGSYEQYF. The V call is TRBV19, the J call TRBJ2-7, with a possible D match to TRBD2 (5 bases). V was shortened by 10 bases and J by 0 bases, with 16 bases between the two germline ends. The CDR3 contains 14 residues. CDR1 and CDR2 (germline): LNHDA, SQIVND (reference sequence). The full variable domain, with the rest looked up from reference TRBV19 and TRBJ2-7, is DGGITQSPKYLFRKEGQNVTLSCEQNLNHDAMYWYRQDPGQGLRLIYYSQIVNDFQKGDIAEGYSVSREKKESFPLTVTSAQKNPTAFYLCATSLDRGSYEQYFGPGTRLTVT.

This clone was picked up one time. The rearrangement links TRBV2 to TRBJ1-1, with D unclear. Trimming took 7 bases from V and 5 from J, leaving 11 bases between them. The CDR3 loop spans 12 amino acids. Germline lookup yields CDR1 SNHLY and CDR2 FYNNEI. This CDR3 reads CASIDEGTEAFF. The CDR3 region has the DNA TGTGCCAGCATCGACGAGGGAACTGAAGCTTTCTTT.